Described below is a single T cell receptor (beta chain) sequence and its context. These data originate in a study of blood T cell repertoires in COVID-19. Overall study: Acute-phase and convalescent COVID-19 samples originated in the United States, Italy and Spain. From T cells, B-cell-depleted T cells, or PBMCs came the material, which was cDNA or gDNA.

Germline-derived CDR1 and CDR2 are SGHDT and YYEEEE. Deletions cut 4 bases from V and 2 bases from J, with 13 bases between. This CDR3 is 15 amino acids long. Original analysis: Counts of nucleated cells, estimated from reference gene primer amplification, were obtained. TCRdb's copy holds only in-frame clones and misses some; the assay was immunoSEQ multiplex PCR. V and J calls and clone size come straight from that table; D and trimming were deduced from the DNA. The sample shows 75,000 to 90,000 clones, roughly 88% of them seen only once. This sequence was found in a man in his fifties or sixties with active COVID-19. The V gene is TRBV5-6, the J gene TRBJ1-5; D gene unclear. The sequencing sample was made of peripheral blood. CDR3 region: CASSLGEARNQPQHF. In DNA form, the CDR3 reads TGTGCCAGCAGCCTGGGTGAGGCGCGCAATCAGCCCCAGCATTTT.